The entry below describes one T cell receptor beta chain. The data stem from a study of early T cells in non-severe SARS-CoV-2 infection. The V gene's germline CDR1 is SGHTA and CDR2 FQGNSA. Between the trimmed V and J ends, which lost 1 base and 2 bases, there was a span of 14 bases. CDR3 length equals 17 residues. In TCRdb, the 5' RACE reads were re-called with MiXCR into one record per CDR3 protein. The sample lists about 80,000 distinct CDR3 sequences, around 10% occurring once. The specimen sequenced was whole blood. This receptor was obtained from an adult who was a healthcare worker with PCR-confirmed SARS-CoV-2 infection or an uninfected control (not recorded which). This chain uses TRBV7-2 with TRBJ2-2; D unresolved. CDR3 sequence reads: CASSLDVVGGNTGELFF. CDR3 in DNA: TGTGCCAGCAGCTTAGATGTTGTCGGCGGCAACACCGGGGAGCTGTTTTTT.